The present entry profiles one T cell receptor beta chain with its context. Its antigen is undetermined. The sample is drawn from a study of T cell clonality in common variable immunodeficiency. Study-level results: Fewer deletions and N-nucleotide insertions were reportedly seen in common variable immunodeficiency TCR beta sequences. CVID patient heterogeneity limited repertoire-clinical complication correlations. The cause of increased CVID clonality remains unclear without subpopulation sequencing.

Profiled with immunoSEQ multiplex PCR; TCRdb holds only in-frame clones, not every one. Recorded here are 25,000 to 35,000 clones, none singletons. Aged about 8 to 65 years, CVID subjects averaged about 39 years old. Patients and controls were mostly of Caucasian heritage. The origin of this receptor is a human donor with common variable immunodeficiency. The sample comprised peripheral blood mononuclear cells.

The CDR3 here is CASSEGTALRYTF. The DNA read from the CDR3 is TGTGCCAGTAGCGAAGGGACAGCCCTGCGG. V and J are TRBV19 and TRBJ1-2, with TRBD1 identical over 7 bases. The read finishes 3 residues shy of the CDR3 end, and the germline J gene is used to complete it. CDR3 length: 13 residues. The germline CDR1 and CDR2 sequences are LNHDA and SQIVND (reference sequence).